This T cell receptor beta chain was sequenced during a study of blood T cell repertoires in COVID-19. The V gene end was trimmed by 4 bases and the J gene end by 6 bases; junction bases not matched to a gene: 2. The CDR3 sequence is 13 residues long. Germline loops: CDR1 SGDLS, CDR2 YYNGEE. Assay: immunoSEQ multiplex PCR; the TCRdb copy retains only in-frame clones and omits some. The sample consists of tens of thousands of clones, around 75% of them appearing once. This sequence originates from a woman of 80 years or more with active or convalescent COVID-19. The gene calls are TRBV9 and TRBJ2-2, with TRBD1 matching 8 bases. The sequenced material came from peripheral blood. In DNA, the CDR3 is TGTGCCAGCAGCCCGACAGGGGCCGGGGAGCTGTTTTTT. This gives the protein CASSPTGAGELFF.